These 21 T cell receptor beta chains originate from one sample sequenced in a study of breast tumors, draining lymph nodes, adjacent tissues. From the multiplex PCR reads, TCRdb called clonotypes with MiXCR, one entry per CDR3 protein. The sample carries 15,000 or so distinct CDR3 sequences, 47% recorded once. Material: tumor-adjacent breast tissue. These receptors all come from a female donor with breast cancer. Some clones in this sample may be carry-over from other donors' samples.

By share of the sample, this clonotype is large. CDR3 amino acids: CASSSDRGREKLFF. The CDR3 coding sequence is TGTGCCAGCAGCTCAGACAGGGGGCGGGAAAAACTGTTTTTT. V gene TRBV5-6 combines with J gene TRBJ1-4; 10 bases fit TRBD1. Germline lookup yields CDR1 SGHDT and CDR2 YYEEEE. Trimming at V came to 3 bases and at J to 8 bases, leaving 4 bases not matched to a gene. The CDR3 consists of 14 residues.

This rearrangement joins TRBV7-8 to TRBJ2-7; perhaps TRBD1 as D (5 bases). Germline V gene sequence: CDR1 SGHVS, CDR2 FQNEAQ. Trimming stripped 1 base from V and 3 bases from J, with 13 bases between. The CDR3 totals 15 residues. Here the CDR3 reads CASSLVGKGNYEQYF. In DNA, the CDR3 is TGTGCCAGCAGCTTAGTGGGAAAGGGGAACTACGAGCAGTACTTC.

This rearrangement joins TRBV6-5 to TRBJ2-7; D is unresolved. There are 12 residues in the CDR3. Germline V lookup: CDR1 MNHEY, CDR2 SVGAGI. The V and J ends lost 5 bases and 7 bases respectively, with 12 bases between them. DNA of the CDR3: TGTGCCAGCAGTCCCGGACGTGGGGAGCAGTACGTC. Its protein product is CASSPGRGEQYV.

This chain links TRBV18 with TRBJ2-1; 7 bases are shared with TRBD2. The germline V gene encodes CDR1 KGHSH and CDR2 LQKENI. The CDR3 is made up of 14 amino acids. J lost 6 bases, V lost 2 bases, and 4 bases had no gene match. The CDR3 region is CASSPTSEPNEQFF. CDR3 in DNA: TGTGCCAGCTCACCAACTAGCGAACCCAATGAGCAGTTCTTC.

This clonotype turned up a few times. The V gene is TRBV19, the J gene TRBJ1-1; 9 nucleotides agree with TRBD1. The germline gives CDR1 LNHDA, CDR2 SQIVND (reference sequence). The CDR3 length is 16 residues. V trimming: 5 bases; J trimming: 1 base; junction bases outside the gene matches: 8. In DNA form, the CDR3 reads TGTGCCAGTAGTGATTACCGGGACAGGGAGAACACTGAAGCTTTCTTT. This translates into CASSDYRDRENTEAFF.

This clonotype was seen just once. The V gene is TRBV19, the J gene TRBJ2-7, with D possibly TRBD1 on 6 matching bases. Between the trimmed V and J ends, which lost 5 bases and 4 bases, there was a span of 18 bases. Germline lookup yields CDR1 LNHDA and CDR2 SQIVND (reference sequence). The CDR3 totals 15 residues. For the CDR3, the DNA is TGTGCCAGTAGTCCCAACAGGGTTCGACTATACGAGCAGTACTTC. It yields the protein CASSPNRVRLYEQYF.

The chain links TRBV20-1 to TRBJ1-4, with D perhaps matching TRBD1 (5 bases). V was cut by 3 bases and J by 6 bases, with 23 bases left in between. Germline loops: CDR1 DFQATT, CDR2 SNEGSKA (reference sequence). The CDR3 totals 17 residues. The CDR3 sequence: CSASVPIVRAIHEKLFF. CDR3 nucleotide sequence: TGCAGTGCTAGTGTTCCCATCGTCAGGGCGATTCATGAAAAACTGTTTTTT.

The chain links TRBV7-3 to TRBJ2-3; 10 bases align to TRBD2. The V and J ends lost 4 bases and 6 bases, in that order; junction bases with no gene match: 10. The CDR3 extends over 16 amino acids. The germline V gene encodes CDR1 SGHTA and CDR2 FQGTGA. This CDR3 reads CASSSTSGMVVDTQYF. CDR3 in DNA: TGTGCCAGCAGCTCCACTAGCGGGATGGTTGTGGATACGCAGTATTTT.

This rearrangement joins TRBV6-1 to TRBJ1-3, with D maybe TRBD1 (5 bases). CDR1 and CDR2 from the germline V gene are MNHNS and SASEGT. V lost 6 bases and J 4 bases, leaving 16 bases between the germline ends. The CDR3 is 15 residues long. CDR3 loop: CASRDDNRDGNTIYF. CDR3 DNA sequence: TGTGCCAGCAGGGACGACAACCGGGACGGAAACACCATATATTTT.

As regards this clonotype: An end of the junction differs from the germline gene, which may be a read error. V usage is TRBV5-8 and J usage is TRBJ2-1; D may be TRBD2 (6 bases). Germline loops: CDR1 SGHTS, CDR2 YDEGEE. The CDR3 is 15 amino acids. The CDR3 DNA reads as TGTGCCAGCAGCTTTTCTAGCGCGAGGGCCAATGGGCAGTTCTTC. Protein: CASSFSSARANGQFF.

This clonotype appeared many times. V gene TRBV30 combines with J gene TRBJ2-3; 13 bases line up with TRBD2. From germline, CDR1 is GTSNPN and CDR2 SVGIG (reference sequence). J gave up 3 bases and V 1 base, and 10 bases lay outside the gene matches. There are 18 residues in the CDR3. CDR3 residues: CAWSAVPGLAGSTDTQYF. In nucleotides, the CDR3 is TGTGCCTGGAGTGCCGTCCCGGGACTAGCGGGAAGTACAGATACGCAGTATTTT.

By its share, this clonotype is medium-sized (0.01 to 0.1%). V and J are TRBV9 and TRBJ1-2, with D possibly matching TRBD1 (5 bases). Trimming took off 0 bases at V and 8 bases at J, with 14 bases between the two ends. CDR3 length: 14 amino acids. Germline V lookup: CDR1 SGDLS, CDR2 YYNGEE. The chain's CDR3 is CASSVDGRAHGYTF. The CDR3 DNA reads TGTGCCAGCAGCGTAGATGGCAGGGCGCACGGCTACACCTTC. Full variable domain (rest looked up from reference TRBV9 and TRBJ1-2): DSGVTQTPKHLITATGQRVTLRCSPRSGDLSVYWYQQSLDQGLQFLIQYYNGEERAKGNILERFSAQQFPDLHSELNLSSLELGDSALYFCASSVDGRAHGYTFGSGTRLTVV.

The table lists this clonotype with a few counts. Since no conserved phenylalanine or tryptophan closes the CDR3, a read error is the likely cause. The DNA is left out, because the CDR3 cannot be placed on it with certainty; the CDR3 is given as TCRdb lists it. V is TRBV6-5 and J is TRBJ2-3; TRBD2 reflects the table's D call only, with no check against the DNA. The CDR3 spans 19 amino acids, including both terminal residues. Germline assignment: CDR1 MNHEY and CDR2 SVGAGI. CDR3: CASSHSGGGPGSGRPPPIN.

Note on this clonotype: The germline gene is not matched at one end of the junction; a read error may be the cause. V gene TRBV25-1 combines with J gene TRBJ2-1; D remains unclear. In germline, CDR1 is MGHDK, CDR2 SYGVNS. This CDR3 contains 15 residues. DNA of the CDR3: TGTGCCAGCAGTGATTGGCAGTCCTCCTACAGTGAGCAGTTCTTC. Translation gives CASSDWQSSYSEQFF.

V usage is TRBV7-8 and J usage is TRBJ2-7; a possible D gene is TRBD2 (5 bases). V was trimmed by 4 bases and J by 4 bases, leaving 11 bases between them. This CDR3 spans 13 amino acids. Germline loops: CDR1 SGHVS, CDR2 FQNEAQ. CDR3 nucleotides: TGTGCCAGCAGCTCCCACGGCGGGTACGAGCAGTACGTC. Its protein product is CASSSHGGYEQYV.

Details on this clonotype: Likely a read error: the CDR3 ends without its conserved phenylalanine or tryptophan. The chain links TRBV11-2 to TRBJ2-5; tentative D call: TRBD2 (5 bases). Trimming left V 3 bases short and J 4 bases short, with 12 bases between. CDR1 and CDR2 (germline): SGHAT, FQNNGV. This CDR3 comprises 14 residues. The CDR3 loop is CASSFTRPGETQYL. CDR3 in DNA: TGTGCCAGCAGCTTCACTAGACCAGGAGAGACCCAGTACCTC.

This clonotype was observed a single time. The V and J genes are TRBV6-4 and TRBJ2-7; TRBD1 might be the D (5 bases). V lost 4 bases and J 2 bases, leaving 12 bases between the germline ends. The CDR3 consists of 14 residues. Germline V gene sequence: CDR1 MRHNA, CDR2 SNTAGT. This CDR3 reads CASSVSTGTYEQYF. In DNA form, the CDR3 reads TGTGCCAGCAGTGTCAGCACAGGAACCTACGAGCAGTACTTC.

The chain combines TRBV10-2 with TRBJ1-5, with D unclear. The CDR3 loop spans 14 amino acids. CDR1 WSHSY and CDR2 SAAADI come from the germline V gene. The V and J ends lost 8 bases and 6 bases respectively, with 17 bases between them. The CDR3 is CASGDQEVGQPQHF. CDR3 bases: TGCGCCAGCGGGGATCAGGAAGTAGGTCAGCCCCAGCATTTT.

This clonotype was observed at least ten times. With a much larger clone just one base away, this may be a read error. The V and J genes are TRBV20-1 and TRBJ2-5, with D perhaps matching TRBD2 (6 bases). The CDR3 consists of 12 residues. Germline assignment: CDR1 DFQATT and CDR2 SNEGSKA (reference sequence). The CDR3, as DNA: TGCAGTGCTAGAGTCGATCGGGAGACCCCGTACTTC. Amino acid sequence: CSARVDRETPYF.

This chain links TRBV7-2 with TRBJ1-4; D is perhaps TRBD1 (5 bases). The CDR3 has 15 residues. Germline lookup yields CDR1 SGHTA and CDR2 FQGNSA. V was clipped by 5 bases and J by 4 bases, with 14 bases between them. CDR3 nucleotide sequence: TGTGCCAGCAGCACCCAAAGACAGCTTAATGAAAAACTGTTTTTT. Protein product: CASSTQRQLNEKLFF.

About this clonotype itself: Germline is not matched at one junction end, which may reflect a read error. V gene TRBV7-2 combines with J gene TRBJ2-7, with 10 bases lining up with TRBD2. Germline CDR1 is SGHTA and CDR2 is FQGNSA. The CDR3 is made up of 17 amino acids. The CDR3 nucleotides are TGTGCCAGCAGCTTAGAGGGTTCCAGCGGGGGGGCCTACCAGCAGTACTTC. Protein: CASSLEGSSGGAYQQYF.